The next 14 T cell receptor beta chains were all read from a single sample in a study of cytomegalovirus exposure and HLA in healthy donors. In the PCR, 60 Vbeta and 13 Jbeta primers were used. Assay used: immunoSEQ multiplex PCR; TCRdb lists only in-frame clones, some missing. The data contain about 130,000 clones, over 60% of them seen just once; the ten biggest clones take up around 2%. The sample taken for sequencing was PBMCs. Receptor source: a man aged 25 to 40 in good health and CMV-seronegative.

The chain is built from TRBV2 and TRBJ1-1; TRBD1 might be the D (6 bases). Trimming stripped 5 bases from V and 1 base from J, with 11 bases between. The germline V gene encodes CDR1 SNHLY and CDR2 FYNNEI. CDR3 length: 14 amino acids. The CDR3 coding sequence is TGTGCCAGCAGTCTAATACAGGGGAACACTGAAGCTTTCTTT. It specifies CASSLIQGNTEAFF.

The chain carries TRBV2 and TRBJ1-4; TRBD1 aligns across 7 bases. The CDR3 is 14 residues long. CDR1 and CDR2 from the germline V gene are SNHLY and FYNNEI. V was pared by 11 bases and J by 4 bases, with 10 bases of the junction left unmatched. CDR3 nucleotide sequence: TGTGCCTGCGAAACGGGACAGTTTAATGAAAAACTGTTTTTT. This translates into CACETGQFNEKLFF.

In its sample, this clone was seen a few times. CDR3 bases: TGTGCCAGCAGCTTGGCCTTCGGGGGTGCAGGCTACACCTTC. Translated, it gives CASSLAFGGAGYTF. V usage is TRBV5-4 and J usage is TRBJ1-2; weak D call: TRBD1 (5 bases). The germline V gene has CDR1 SGHNT and CDR2 YYREEE (reference sequence). The V gene lost 0 bases and the J gene lost 8 bases, with 14 bases spanning the gap. CDR3 length: 14 amino acids.

This rearrangement joins TRBV4-2 to TRBJ2-3; 8 nucleotides line up with TRBD2. CDR1 is LGHNA and CDR2 is YNFKEQ in the germline V gene. Trimming took 4 bases from V and 2 from J; bases not matched to a gene: 5. The CDR3 has 15 residues. CDR3 DNA: TGTGCCAGCAGCCGACTAGCGTATTCCACAGATACGCAGTATTTT. Protein product: CASSRLAYSTDTQYF.

The chain has TRBV7-8 and TRBJ2-2, with D perhaps TRBD2 (6 bases). This CDR3 is built from 15 residues. Germline V gene data show CDR1 as SGHVS and CDR2 as FQNEAQ. The germline V and J ends were trimmed by 0 bases and 5 bases, with 10 bases remaining between them. CDR3 protein: CASSLALRGTGELFF. DNA for the CDR3: TGTGCCAGCAGCTTAGCGCTTCGGGGGACCGGGGAGCTGTTTTTT.

This clone was seen a handful of times. This chain uses TRBV6-1 with TRBJ2-7; TRBD1 matches at 9 bases. Trimming removed 2 bases from V and 3 bases from J; junction bases left unmatched: 5. The CDR3 extends over 15 amino acids. Germline-derived CDR1 and CDR2 are MNHNS and SASEGT. The CDR3 DNA sequence: TGTGCCAGCAGTGAAAGGATGACAGGGGGCTACGAGCAGTACTTC. Protein sequence: CASSERMTGGYEQYF.

This clone has only one observation. The V gene is TRBV5-1, the J gene TRBJ2-5; the D gene is possibly TRBD2 (5 bases). The CDR3 is made up of 12 amino acids. Per the germline V gene, CDR1 is SGHRS and CDR2 is YFSETQ. V shed 7 bases and J shed 5 bases, with 12 bases lying between them. The CDR3 DNA sequence: TGCGCCAGCCGGAGAGAGCGGGAGACCCAGTACTTC. Residues: CASRRERETQYF.

The V call is TRBV27, the J call TRBJ2-7; D ambiguous. Trimming took off 0 bases at V and 6 bases at J, with 12 bases between the two ends. Germline CDR1 MNHEY, CDR2 SMNVEV (reference sequence). CDR3 size: 14 residues. CDR3: CASSLSTTPSEQYF. The CDR3 DNA reads TGTGCCAGCAGTTTATCAACCACCCCGAGCGAGCAGTACTTC.

In DNA form, the CDR3 reads TGTGCCAGCAGCTTAGACTTGTCCTGGACAGGGGGCTGGAAGACCCAGTACTTC. This codes for CASSLDLSWTGGWKTQYF. This sequence joins TRBV11-2 and TRBJ2-5, with 11 bases lining up with TRBD1. The trim removed 0 bases at V and 6 bases at J, leaving 12 bases unmatched. The CDR3 spans 18 residues. Germline CDR1 and CDR2: SGHAT and FQNNGV.

V usage is TRBV11-2 and J usage is TRBJ1-5; 8 bases fit TRBD1. Germline CDR1 SGHAT, CDR2 FQNNGV. The junction had 6 bases not matched to a gene; V was cut back by 5 bases and J by 0 bases. CDR3 size: 16 residues. The CDR3 nucleotides read TGTGCCAGCAGCGCTACAGGGGGAGGTAGCAATCAGCCCCAGCATTTT. This codes for CASSATGGGSNQPQHF.

This rearrangement joins TRBV10-3 to TRBJ2-5, with D perhaps matching TRBD1 (7 bases). Germline V CDR1 and CDR2: ENHRY, SYGVKD. V was shortened by 7 bases and J by 2 bases, with 11 bases between the two germline ends. CDR3 size: 13 residues. CDR3 nucleotide sequence: TGTGCCATCAAGTCAGGGGGGCAAGAGACCCAGTACTTC. Its translation is CAIKSGGQETQYF.

The gene calls are TRBV15 and TRBJ1-2, with D unresolved. There are 13 residues in the CDR3. Trimming removed 0 bases from V and 3 bases from J, with 5 bases in between. CDR1 LNHNV and CDR2 YYDKDF come from the germline V gene (reference sequence). CDR3 sequence reads: CATSRDQYYGYTF. The CDR3 DNA is TGTGCCACCAGCAGAGATCAGTACTATGGCTACACCTTC.

V gene TRBV7-3 combines with J gene TRBJ2-7, with D possibly matching TRBD1 (5 bases). The germline gives CDR1 SGHTA, CDR2 FQGTGA. The V gene lost 5 bases and the J gene lost 1 base, with 9 bases spanning the gap. This CDR3 is 13 amino acids long. The CDR3, as DNA: TGTGCCAGCAGCCCAAAGGGGTCCTACGAGCAGTACTTC. It codes for CASSPKGSYEQYF.

V gene TRBV5-1 combines with J gene TRBJ2-7, with D possibly TRBD2 on 6 matching bases. Trimming stripped 3 bases from V and 2 bases from J, with 9 bases between. Looked up from germline, CDR1 is SGHRS and CDR2 is YFSETQ. CDR3 length: 13 residues. As DNA, the CDR3 is TGCGCCAGCAGCTCCTCGGGGGCCTACGAGCAGTACTTC. Protein sequence: CASSSSGAYEQYF.